Listed below are T cell receptor beta chains from one sample, sequenced in a study of post-analysis software for immune sequencing data. TCRdb re-derived calls from the PCR reads in MiXCR, one entry per CDR3 protein. The profile shows roughly 540,000 distinct CDR3 sequences, 30% to 40% of them singletons. Sequencing was carried out using blood. These receptors originate from a girl aged 2-17 years with multiple sclerosis. The CDR3 runs from the conserved cysteine through the conserved F or W. The D gene is left open where the match is weak. The size entry is marked missing in some rows and otherwise reads once, few, many or a size class.

clone_size: -; d_call: -; v_call: TRBV19; j_call: TRBJ1-2; cdr3_aa: CASSISNSYGYTF; cdr3_nt: TGTGCCAGTAGTATTAGTAACAGCTATGGCTACACCTTC
clone_size: -; d_call: -; v_call: TRBV10-3; j_call: TRBJ2-3; cdr3_aa: CAIRSGGNTDTQYF; cdr3_nt: TGTGCCATTCGCAGTGGGGGGAACACAGATACGCAGTATTTT
clone_size: few; d_call: TRBD1; v_call: TRBV9; j_call: TRBJ2-7; cdr3_aa: CASSKTGLFYEQYF; cdr3_nt: TGTGCCAGCAGCAAGACAGGGCTTTTCTACGAGCAGTACTTC
clone_size: -; d_call: -; v_call: TRBV29-1; j_call: TRBJ2-3; cdr3_aa: CSAVELSTQYF; cdr3_nt: TGCAGCGCGGTTGAGCTATCTACGCAGTATTTT
clone_size: -; d_call: -; v_call: TRBV21-1; j_call: TRBJ2-5; cdr3_aa: CASSKLARMGKTQYF; cdr3_nt: TGTGCCAGCAGCAAACTAGCGAGGATGGGGAAGACCCAGTACTTC
clone_size: -; d_call: -; v_call: TRBV7-9; j_call: TRBJ1-5; cdr3_aa: CASDRGGNQPQHF; cdr3_nt: TGTGCCAGTGACCGCGGTGGTAATCAGCCCCAGCATTTT
clone_size: -; d_call: TRBD2; v_call: TRBV7-2; j_call: TRBJ2-7; cdr3_aa: CASSLESSGGNEQYF; cdr3_nt: TGTGCCAGCAGCTTAGAGTCCAGCGGGGGGAATGAGCAGTACTTC
clone_size: few; d_call: -; v_call: TRBV21-1; j_call: TRBJ1-6; cdr3_aa: CASSRRQDLSYNSPLHF; cdr3_nt: TGTGCCAGCAGCAGACGACAGGATCTTTCCTATAATTCACCCCTCCACTTT
clone_size: few; d_call: -; v_call: TRBV29-1; j_call: TRBJ2-7; cdr3_aa: CSVGTPTYEQYF; cdr3_nt: TGCAGCGTGGGGACACCGACCTACGAGCAGTACTTC
clone_size: few; d_call: -; v_call: TRBV6-1; j_call: TRBJ1-1; cdr3_aa: CASSPEDGDTEAFF; cdr3_nt: TGTGCCAGCAGCCCAGAGGACGGAGACACTGAAGCTTTCTTT
clone_size: -; d_call: -; v_call: TRBV7-2; j_call: TRBJ2-4; cdr3_aa: CASSQLGSRLAKNIQYF; cdr3_nt: TGTGCCAGCAGCCAATTGGGAAGTCGGCTAGCCAAAAACATTCAGTACTTC
clone_size: few; d_call: TRBD1; v_call: TRBV18; j_call: TRBJ2-7; cdr3_aa: CASSLTGEYEQYF; cdr3_nt: TGTGCCAGCTCACTCACAGGGGAATACGAGCAGTACTTC
clone_size: -; d_call: -; v_call: TRBV2; j_call: TRBJ2-7; cdr3_aa: CASISVRSPYEQYF; cdr3_nt: TGTGCCAGCATTTCTGTCAGGTCCCCCTACGAGCAGTACTTC
clone_size: -; d_call: -; v_call: TRBV6-1; j_call: TRBJ2-3; cdr3_aa: CASSTRGADTQYF; cdr3_nt: TGTGCCAGCAGTACAAGGGGGGCAGATACGCAGTATTTT
clone_size: -; d_call: -; v_call: TRBV5-6; j_call: TRBJ2-1; cdr3_aa: CASSTRTLSSYDEQFF; cdr3_nt: TGTGCCAGCAGCACACGGACATTGAGCTCCTACGATGAGCAGTTCTTC
clone_size: -; d_call: -; v_call: TRBV7-9; j_call: TRBJ1-2; cdr3_aa: CASSMGSEGYTF; cdr3_nt: TGTGCCAGCAGCATGGGGTCAGAAGGCTACACCTTC
clone_size: -; d_call: -; v_call: TRBV10-3; j_call: TRBJ1-1; cdr3_aa: CATGTPNTEVFF; cdr3_nt: TGTGCCACCGGGACACCGAACACTGAAGTTTTCTTT
clone_size: many; d_call: -; v_call: TRBV10-3; j_call: TRBJ2-5; cdr3_aa: CAIRTQETQYF; cdr3_nt: TGTGCCATCCGGACCCAAGAGACCCAGTACTTC
clone_size: -; d_call: TRBD2; v_call: TRBV27; j_call: TRBJ2-1; cdr3_aa: CASSLAGGDNEQFF; cdr3_nt: TGTGCCAGCAGTTTAGCGGGGGGGGACAATGAGCAGTTCTTC
clone_size: -; d_call: -; v_call: TRBV24-1; j_call: TRBJ2-7; cdr3_aa: CATSEGSAFYEQYF; cdr3_nt: TGTGCCACCAGTGAAGGTTCGGCGTTCTACGAGCAGTACTTC
clone_size: -; d_call: TRBD1; v_call: TRBV20-1; j_call: TRBJ1-6; cdr3_aa: CSVLVRDSYVNSPLHF; cdr3_nt: TGCAGTGTCTTGGTACGGGACAGCTACGTGAATTCACCCCTCCACTTT
clone_size: few; d_call: -; v_call: TRBV5-5; j_call: TRBJ2-5; cdr3_aa: CASSRRVVQETQYF; cdr3_nt: TGTGCCAGCAGCCGCAGGGTTGTCCAAGAGACCCAGTACTTC
clone_size: -; d_call: -; v_call: TRBV13; j_call: TRBJ2-3; cdr3_aa: CASSSRRDASTDTQYF; cdr3_nt: TGTGCCAGCAGCTCTAGGCGGGACGCATCTACAGATACGCAGTATTTT
clone_size: -; d_call: -; v_call: TRBV27; j_call: TRBJ2-5; cdr3_aa: CASSPQGKGYNEQYF; cdr3_nt: TGTGCCAGCAGCCCACAGGGAAAGGGGTACAATGAGCAGTACTTC
clone_size: few; d_call: -; v_call: TRBV29-1; j_call: TRBJ2-3; cdr3_aa: CSEGHSMRVTDTQYF; cdr3_nt: TGCAGCGAAGGACACTCGATGAGGGTCACAGATACGCAGTATTTT
clone_size: -; d_call: -; v_call: TRBV20-1; j_call: TRBJ1-1; cdr3_aa: CSARVPPGLLNTEAFF; cdr3_nt: TGCAGTGCTAGAGTACCCCCCGGGCTCCTGAACACTGAAGCTTTCTTT
clone_size: -; d_call: -; v_call: TRBV20-1; j_call: TRBJ2-3; cdr3_aa: CSANRREGASSTDTQYF; cdr3_nt: TGCAGTGCTAATCGGCGGGAAGGGGCTTCTAGCACAGATACGCAGTATTTT
clone_size: -; d_call: -; v_call: TRBV5-1; j_call: TRBJ1-2; cdr3_aa: CASSSGRLNYGYTF; cdr3_nt: TGCGCCAGCAGCTCGGGACGGCTAAACTATGGCTACACCTTC
clone_size: -; d_call: TRBD2; v_call: TRBV4-1; j_call: TRBJ2-2; cdr3_aa: CASSQGGLGTIWGTGELFF; cdr3_nt: TGCGCCAGCAGCCAGGGGGGACTAGGGACCATCTGGGGAACCGGGGAGCTGTTTTTT
clone_size: few; d_call: -; v_call: TRBV28; j_call: TRBJ2-7; cdr3_aa: CASSLWGGRSEQYF; cdr3_nt: TGTGCCAGCAGTTTATGGGGGGGGCGGAGCGAGCAGTACTTC
clone_size: -; d_call: -; v_call: TRBV12-3/TRBV12-4; j_call: TRBJ2-3; cdr3_aa: CASSSLGSTDAQYF; cdr3_nt: TGTGCCAGCAGTTCCCTGGGGAGCACAGATGCGCAGTATTTT
clone_size: -; d_call: TRBD1; v_call: TRBV25-1; j_call: TRBJ1-2; cdr3_aa: CASSEMGQGGYTF; cdr3_nt: TGTGCCAGCAGTGAAATGGGACAGGGGGGCTACACCTTC
clone_size: few; d_call: -; v_call: TRBV9; j_call: TRBJ2-4; cdr3_aa: CASSVGTARRAENIQYF; cdr3_nt: TGTGCCAGCAGCGTAGGGACAGCCCGACGGGCCGAAAACATTCAGTACTTC